This T cell receptor beta chain emerged from a study of blood T cell repertoires in COVID-19. The wider study: From the United States, Italy and Spain came samples of acute and convalescent COVID-19. The analysed material was cDNA or gDNA that came from T cells, B-cell-depleted T cells, or PBMCs.

The germline V gene has CDR1 SGDLS and CDR2 YYNGEE. This CDR3 spans 13 amino acids. Trimming took 2 bases from V and 4 from J, leaving 9 bases between them. Per the original methods: Quantification of nucleated cells was approximated via reference gene primer amplification. Here immunoSEQ multiplex PCR was the method, and the copy in TCRdb shows in-frame clones only, minus some. The V and J calls and the clone size are those of that table, but D and trimming were determined from the DNA. The table has about 120,000 clones, roughly four fifths seen once. The receptor was isolated from a human donor in a cohort sampled during active COVID-19. The chain couples TRBV9 to TRBJ1-1; D may be TRBD1 (5 bases). Sequenced sample: peripheral blood. As DNA, the CDR3 is TGTGCCAGCAGCGTCCAGGGTGGCACTGAAGCTTTCTTT. This codes for CASSVQGGTEAFF.